This T cell receptor beta chain was recovered during a study of tumor and adjacent non-tumor tissue in lung cancer. Background on the study: The cohort had about a dozen adenocarcinoma, a couple of squamous cell and 1 small cell patients.

This clonotype appeared many times. Its antigen is still unknown. A modified ARM-PCR protocol with three rounds of nested PCR amplified TCRbeta. MiXCR, applied by TCRdb to the multiplex PCR reads, yields one record per CDR3 protein. The table lists around 80,000 distinct CDR3 sequences, about 82% of them singletons. Study observations and caveats: Top 100 clones took a larger repertoire share in normal lung.

This sample's RNA came from whole unsorted tissue. Distant lung tissue was collected more than 3 cm away from the tumor edge. CDR3 length equals 12 residues. V dropped 8 bases and J dropped 2 bases, with 9 bases sitting between them. Per germline, CDR1 MNHNY and CDR2 SVGAGI (reference sequence). The receptor comes from a man aged 55 to 70 with non-small cell lung cancer. The chain couples TRBV6-6 to TRBJ1-2, with D possibly TRBD1 on 6 matching bases. Sequences were obtained from distant non-tumor lung tissue. CDR3 sequence reads: CASAGQNYGYTF. The CDR3 DNA follows: TGTGCCAGCGCGGGACAAAACTATGGCTACACCTTC.